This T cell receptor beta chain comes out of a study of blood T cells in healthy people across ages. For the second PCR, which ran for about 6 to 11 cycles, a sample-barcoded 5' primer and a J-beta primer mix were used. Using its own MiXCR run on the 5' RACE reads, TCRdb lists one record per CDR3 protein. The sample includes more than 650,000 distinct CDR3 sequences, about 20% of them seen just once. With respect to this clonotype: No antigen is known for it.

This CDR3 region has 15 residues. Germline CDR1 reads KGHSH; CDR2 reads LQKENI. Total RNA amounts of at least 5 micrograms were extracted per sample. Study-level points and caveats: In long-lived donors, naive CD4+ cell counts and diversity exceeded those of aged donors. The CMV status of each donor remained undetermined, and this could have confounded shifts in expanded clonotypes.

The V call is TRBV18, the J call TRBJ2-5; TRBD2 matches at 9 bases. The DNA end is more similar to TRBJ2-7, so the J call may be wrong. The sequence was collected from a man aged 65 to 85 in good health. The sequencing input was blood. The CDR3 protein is CASSPGLAKTYEQYV. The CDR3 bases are TGTGCCAGCTCACCGGGACTAGCAAAGACCTACGAGCAGTACGTC.